What follows describes a single T cell receptor (beta chain). The antigen remains unidentified. In the PCR, 60 Vbeta and 13 Jbeta primers were used. Clones were sequenced by immunoSEQ multiplex PCR, and TCRdb holds only the in-frame ones, with some missing. This repertoire includes about 87,000 clones. Donors likely had unrecorded immune exposures despite being nominally healthy when sampled. The CDR3 extends over 16 amino acids. Trimming took 2 bases from V and 1 from J, leaving 14 bases between them. Germline CDR1 and CDR2: KGHSH and LQKENI. The data stem from a study of cytomegalovirus exposure and HLA in healthy donors. Study context: Out of 300 to 500 genotyped donors, less than 85% belonged to the Caucasian-associated ancestry cluster.

Study-wide results and caveats: Data from an earlier analysis indicated that most TCR beta V segments were productive either about 87% or about 30% of the time. Sequence variants that were highly shared formed a cluster that was likely a sequencing artifact.

The material sequenced was PBMCs. The TCR sequence derives from a man aged 50-60 years in good health and CMV-seropositive. V is TRBV18 and J is TRBJ1-1, with D perhaps matching TRBD1 (6 bases). In nucleotides, the CDR3 is TGTGCCAGCTCACCAATCACCTTACAGGGGAACACTGAAGCTTTCTTT. This sequence encodes CASSPITLQGNTEAFF.